This T cell receptor (beta chain) was sequenced in a study of beta chain features in type 1 diabetes. General study results and limits: Among patients, naive, central memory and Treg TCRB repertoires appeared more similar than among healthy donors.

Expressed TCRB transcripts were sequenced after all isolated RNA was converted to cDNA. The protocol was immunoSEQ multiplex PCR, while the TCRdb copy is restricted to in-frame clones and leaves out a portion. There are 850,000 to 900,000 clones in the sample; 17% occur only once, and 0.023% lies in the top ten. Germline V gene sequence: CDR1 LGHNA, CDR2 YNFKEQ. Trimming removed 0 bases at V and 9 bases at J, with 9 bases between. This CDR3 spans 12 amino acids. The table lists this clone with a few counts. Its antigen is still unknown. The sample taken for sequencing was naive CD4+ T cells from blood. This receptor was obtained from a woman younger than 35 in good health. V is TRBV4-2 and J is TRBJ2-7; D is undetermined. CDR3 coding DNA: TGTGCCAGCAGCCAAGACGGTAGGTCGCAGTACTTC. Translated: CASSQDGRSQYF.